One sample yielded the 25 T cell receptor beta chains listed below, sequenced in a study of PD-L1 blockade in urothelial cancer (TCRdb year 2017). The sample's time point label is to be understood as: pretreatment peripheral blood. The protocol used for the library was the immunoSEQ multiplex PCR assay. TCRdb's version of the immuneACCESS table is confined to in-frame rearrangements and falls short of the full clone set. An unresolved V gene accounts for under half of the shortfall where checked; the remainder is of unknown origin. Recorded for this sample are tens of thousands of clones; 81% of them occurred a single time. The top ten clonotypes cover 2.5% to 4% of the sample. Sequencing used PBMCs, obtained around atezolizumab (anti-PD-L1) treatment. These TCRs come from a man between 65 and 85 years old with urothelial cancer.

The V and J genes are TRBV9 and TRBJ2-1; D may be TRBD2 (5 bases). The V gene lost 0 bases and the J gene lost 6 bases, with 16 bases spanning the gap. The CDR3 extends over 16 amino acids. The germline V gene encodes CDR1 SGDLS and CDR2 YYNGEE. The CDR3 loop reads CASSVVWASSGNEQFF. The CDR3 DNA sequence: TGTGCCAGCAGCGTAGTTTGGGCTAGCTCGGGCAATGAGCAGTTCTTC.

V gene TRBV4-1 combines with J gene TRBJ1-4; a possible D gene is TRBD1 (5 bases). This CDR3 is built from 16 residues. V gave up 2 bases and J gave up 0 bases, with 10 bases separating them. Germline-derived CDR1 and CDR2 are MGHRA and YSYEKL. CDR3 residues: CASSQKTAATNEKLFF. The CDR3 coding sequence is TGCGCCAGCAGCCAAAAGACAGCCGCAACTAATGAAAAACTGTTTTTT.

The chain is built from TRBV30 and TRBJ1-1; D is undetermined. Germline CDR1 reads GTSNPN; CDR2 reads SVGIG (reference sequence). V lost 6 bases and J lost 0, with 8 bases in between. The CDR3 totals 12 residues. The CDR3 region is CACVALNTEAFF. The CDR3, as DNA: TGTGCCTGTGTTGCGCTGAACACTGAAGCTTTCTTT.

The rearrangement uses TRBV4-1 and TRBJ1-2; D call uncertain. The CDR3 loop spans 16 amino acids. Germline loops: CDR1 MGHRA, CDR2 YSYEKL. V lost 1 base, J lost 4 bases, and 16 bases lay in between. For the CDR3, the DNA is TGCGCCAGCAGCCAAGTCCCCTCCCGGGGAGTCTATGGCTACACCTTC. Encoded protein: CASSQVPSRGVYGYTF.

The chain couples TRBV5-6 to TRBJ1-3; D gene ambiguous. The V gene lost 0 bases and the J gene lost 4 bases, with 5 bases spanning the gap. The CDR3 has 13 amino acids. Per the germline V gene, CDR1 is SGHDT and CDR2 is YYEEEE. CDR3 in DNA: TGTGCCAGCAGCTTGGCGGGGGGAAACACCATATATTTT. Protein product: CASSLAGGNTIYF.

This CDR3 is CASSSYSQGDIQYF. Here the CDR3 DNA reads TGCGCCAGCAGCTCCTATAGCCAAGGTGACATTCAGTACTTC. This chain joins TRBV5-1 and TRBJ2-4; D not resolved. The germline CDR1 and CDR2 sequences are SGHRS and YFSETQ. CDR3 length: 14 amino acids. V gave up 3 bases and J gave up 8 bases, with 15 bases separating them.

This CDR3 reads CASSPRGQGVDEQYF. As DNA, the CDR3 is TGTGCCAGCTCACCAAGGGGGCAGGGGGTGGACGAGCAGTACTTC. This chain joins TRBV18 and TRBJ2-7; 7 positions agree with TRBD1. Trimming took 2 bases from V and 5 from J; bases not matched to a gene: 9. The CDR3 contains 15 residues. Germline CDR1 is KGHSH and CDR2 is LQKENI. Full variable domain (remainder filled in from reference TRBV18 and TRBJ2-7): NAGVMQNPRHLVRRRGQEARLRCSPMKGHSHVYWYRQLPEEGLKFMVYLQKENIIDESGMPKERFSAEFPKEGPSILRIQQVVRGDSAAYFCASSPRGQGVDEQYFGPGTRLTVT.

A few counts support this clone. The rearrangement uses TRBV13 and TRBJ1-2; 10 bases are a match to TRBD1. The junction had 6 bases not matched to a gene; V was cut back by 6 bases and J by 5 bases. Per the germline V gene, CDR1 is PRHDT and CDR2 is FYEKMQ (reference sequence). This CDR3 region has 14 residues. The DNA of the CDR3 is TGTGCCAGCAGTTTAAGGGGACAGGGGTATGGCTACACCTTC. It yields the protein CASSLRGQGYGYTF.

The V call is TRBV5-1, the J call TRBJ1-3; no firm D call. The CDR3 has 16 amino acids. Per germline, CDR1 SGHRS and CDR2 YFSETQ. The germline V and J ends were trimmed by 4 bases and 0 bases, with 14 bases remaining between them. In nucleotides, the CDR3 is TGCGCCAGCAGCCCTAGCTTGTTGGTCTCTGGAAACACCATATATTTT. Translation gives CASSPSLLVSGNTIYF.

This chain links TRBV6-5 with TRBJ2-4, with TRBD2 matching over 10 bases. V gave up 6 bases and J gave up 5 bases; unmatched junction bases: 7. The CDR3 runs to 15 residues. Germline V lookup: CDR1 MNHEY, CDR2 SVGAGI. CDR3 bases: TGTGCCAGCAGGGCTAGCGGGAGCGGCGAAAACATTCAGTACTTC. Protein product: CASRASGSGENIQYF.

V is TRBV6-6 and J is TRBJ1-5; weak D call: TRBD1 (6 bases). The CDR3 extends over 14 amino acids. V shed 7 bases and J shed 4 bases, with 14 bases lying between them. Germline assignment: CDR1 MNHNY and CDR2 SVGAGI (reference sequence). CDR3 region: CASMGVQGNQPQHF. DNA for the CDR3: TGTGCCAGCATGGGGGTGCAGGGGAATCAGCCCCAGCATTTT.

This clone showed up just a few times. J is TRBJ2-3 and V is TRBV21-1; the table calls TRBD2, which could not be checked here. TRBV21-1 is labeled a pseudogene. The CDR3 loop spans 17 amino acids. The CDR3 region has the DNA TGTGCCAGCAGCCTCTCTCCCGGACTAGCGGGAACAGATACGCAGTATTTT. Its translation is CASSLSPGLAGTDTQYF.

CDR3 region: CASSLGHPDGYTF. CDR3 in DNA: TGTGCCAGCAGCCTGGGCCACCCGGATGGCTACACCTTC. The J gene is TRBJ1-2, the V gene TRBV7-2; no clear D. Germline values: CDR1 SGHTA, CDR2 FQGNSA. V lost 5 bases and J 6 bases, leaving 13 bases between the germline ends. This CDR3 comprises 13 residues.

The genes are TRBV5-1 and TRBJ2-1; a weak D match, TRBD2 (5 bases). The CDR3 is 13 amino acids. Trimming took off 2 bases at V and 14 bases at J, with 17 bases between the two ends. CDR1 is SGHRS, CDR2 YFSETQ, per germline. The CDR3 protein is CASSFEYSGTEFF. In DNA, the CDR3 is TGCGCCAGCAGCTTCGAATACAGCGGTACCGAGTTCTTC.

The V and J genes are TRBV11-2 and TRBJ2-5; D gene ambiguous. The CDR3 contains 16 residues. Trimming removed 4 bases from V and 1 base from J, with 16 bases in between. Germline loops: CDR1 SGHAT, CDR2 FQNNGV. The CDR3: CASSSRVHDPQETQYF. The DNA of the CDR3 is TGTGCCAGCAGCTCCCGGGTCCATGACCCCCAAGAGACCCAGTACTTC.

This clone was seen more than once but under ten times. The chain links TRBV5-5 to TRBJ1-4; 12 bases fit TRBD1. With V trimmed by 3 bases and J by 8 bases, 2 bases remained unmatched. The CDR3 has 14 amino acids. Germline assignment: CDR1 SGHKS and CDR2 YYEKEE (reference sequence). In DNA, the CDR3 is TGTGCCAGCAGCTACGGGACAGGGGGCGAAAAACTGTTTTTT. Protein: CASSYGTGGEKLFF.

In DNA, the CDR3 is TGTGCCAGCAGTGAATACGGCGGGAGAGGCACCGGGGAGCTGTTTTTT. Its protein product is CASSEYGGRGTGELFF. The chain recombines TRBV25-1 with TRBJ2-2; 7 bases agree with TRBD2. CDR3 length equals 16 residues. Germline V gene lookup returns CDR1 MGHDK and CDR2 SYGVNS. Unmatched junction bases numbered 5, after V lost 0 bases and J lost 4 bases.

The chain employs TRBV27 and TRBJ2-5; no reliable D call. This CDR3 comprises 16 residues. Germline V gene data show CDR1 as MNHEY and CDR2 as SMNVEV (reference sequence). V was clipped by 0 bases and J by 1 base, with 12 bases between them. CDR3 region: CASSLSGSLLQETQYF. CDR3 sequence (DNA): TGTGCCAGCAGTTTATCGGGCAGCCTTCTCCAAGAGACCCAGTACTTC.

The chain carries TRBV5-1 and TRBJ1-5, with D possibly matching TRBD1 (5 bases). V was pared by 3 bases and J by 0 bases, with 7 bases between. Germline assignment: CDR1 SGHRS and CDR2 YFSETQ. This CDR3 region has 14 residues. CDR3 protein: CASSWGDSNQPQHF. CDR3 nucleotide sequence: TGCGCCAGCAGCTGGGGGGATAGCAATCAGCCCCAGCATTTT.

DNA for the CDR3: TGTGCCAGCAGCTTAGATGAGCCTGGCTACACCTTC. Its translation: CASSLDEPGYTF. V gene TRBV11-3 combines with J gene TRBJ1-2; D call uncertain. V gave up 0 bases and J gave up 7 bases, with 6 bases separating them. Germline CDR1 is SGHNT and CDR2 is YENEEA. The CDR3 length is 12 residues.

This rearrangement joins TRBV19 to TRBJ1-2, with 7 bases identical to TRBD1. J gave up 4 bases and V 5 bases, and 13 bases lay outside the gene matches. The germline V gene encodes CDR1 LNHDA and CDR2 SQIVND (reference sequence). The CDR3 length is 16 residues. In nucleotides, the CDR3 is TGTGCCAGTAGTGATATACCGGGACAGTACCTCTATGGCTACACCTTC. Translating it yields CASSDIPGQYLYGYTF.

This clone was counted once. Here the CDR3 reads CASSPPLRLAGAKREFF. The CDR3 coding sequence is TGTGCCAGCAGCCCCCCCCTCCGACTAGCGGGAGCAAAACGGGAGTTCTTC. This chain uses TRBV7-8 with TRBJ2-1; 12 bases are a match to TRBD2. Germline trimming cut 5 bases from V and 14 bases from J; bases unmatched to any gene: 19. This CDR3 spans 17 amino acids. Per the germline V gene, CDR1 is SGHVS and CDR2 is FQNEAQ.

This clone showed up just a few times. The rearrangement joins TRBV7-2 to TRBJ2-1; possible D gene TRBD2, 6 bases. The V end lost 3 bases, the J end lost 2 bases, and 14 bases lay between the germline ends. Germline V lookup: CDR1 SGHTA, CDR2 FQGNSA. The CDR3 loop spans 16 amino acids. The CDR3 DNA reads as TGTGCCAGCAGCTTGGTATCGCGGGACCCCTACAATGAGCAGTTCTTC. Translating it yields CASSLVSRDPYNEQFF. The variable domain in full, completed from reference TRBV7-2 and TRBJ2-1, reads GAGVSQSPSNKVTEKGKDVELRCDPISGHTALYWYRQSLGQGLEFLIYFQGNSAPDKSGLPSDRFSAERTGGSVSTLTIQRTQQEDSAVYLCASSLVSRDPYNEQFFGPGTRLTVL.

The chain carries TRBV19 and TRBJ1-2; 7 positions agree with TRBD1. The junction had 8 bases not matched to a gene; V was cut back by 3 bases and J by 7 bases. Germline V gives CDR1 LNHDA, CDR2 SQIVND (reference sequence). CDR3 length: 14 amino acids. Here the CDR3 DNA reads TGTGCCAGTAGTATCGAGGACAGGCGCCCTGGCTACACCTTC. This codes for CASSIEDRRPGYTF.

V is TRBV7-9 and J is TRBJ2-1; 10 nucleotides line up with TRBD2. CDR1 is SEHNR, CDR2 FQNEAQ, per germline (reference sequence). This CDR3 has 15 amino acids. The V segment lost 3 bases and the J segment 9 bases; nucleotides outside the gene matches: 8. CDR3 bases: TGTGCCAGCAGCTTTCTGGCTAGCGGGAGTACTGAGCAGTTCTTC. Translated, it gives CASSFLASGSTEQFF. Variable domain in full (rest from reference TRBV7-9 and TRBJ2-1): DTGVSQNPRHKITKRGQNVTFRCDPISEHNRLYWYRQTLGQGPEFLTYFQNEAQLEKSRLLSDRFSAERPKGSFSTLEIQRTEQGDSAMYLCASSFLASGSTEQFFGPGTRLTVL.